This TCR beta chain was documented in a study of naive and memory T cell subsets. The CDR3 spans 16 residues. Germline V lookup: CDR1 MDHEN, CDR2 SYDVKM. Trimming took 4 bases from V and 8 from J; bases not matched to a gene: 10. Amplification of ligated cDNA took four PCR rounds with SP2 and nested alpha and beta constant primers. Using its own MiXCR run on the 5' RACE reads, TCRdb lists one record per CDR3 protein. This sample has roughly 62,000 distinct CDR3 sequences, with less than 10% found just once. TCR cDNA received a 3' ligated oligonucleotide that carried a UMI. This chain connects TRBV28 to TRBJ2-1, with 11 positions matching TRBD2. The source of this sequence is a female donor in good health. DNA for the CDR3: TGTGCCAGCAGTTCTTTACTAGCGGGAGATAAGTATGAGCAGTTCTTC. The encoded protein is CASSSLLAGDKYEQFF.